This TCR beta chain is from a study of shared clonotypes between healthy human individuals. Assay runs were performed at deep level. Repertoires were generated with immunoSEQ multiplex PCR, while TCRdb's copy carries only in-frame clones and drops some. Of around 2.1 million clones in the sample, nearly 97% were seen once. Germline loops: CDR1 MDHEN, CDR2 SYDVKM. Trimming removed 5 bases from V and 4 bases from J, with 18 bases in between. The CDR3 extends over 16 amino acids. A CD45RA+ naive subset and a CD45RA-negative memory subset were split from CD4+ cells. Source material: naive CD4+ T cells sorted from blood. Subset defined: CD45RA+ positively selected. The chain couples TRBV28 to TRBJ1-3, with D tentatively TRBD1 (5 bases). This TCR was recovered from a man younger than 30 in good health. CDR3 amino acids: CASSSTGTGEGNTIYF. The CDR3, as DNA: TGTGCCAGCAGTAGTACCGGGACCGGCGAGGGAAACACCATATATTTT.